These 14 T cell receptor beta chains came from one sample sequenced in a study of blood T cell repertoires in COVID-19. Profiling relied on immunoSEQ multiplex PCR, and the TCRdb table lists in-frame clones only, not all of them. The table shows roughly 200,000 clones, with roughly 80% occurring only once. Specimen: peripheral blood. These receptor sequences come from a woman older than 75 with COVID-19, enrolled during active disease.

The chain links TRBV5-1 to TRBJ1-4; the D is unclear. Germline CDR1 reads SGHRS; CDR2 reads YFSETQ. Trimming removed 2 bases from V and 8 bases from J, with 13 bases in between. The CDR3 sequence is 14 residues long. In DNA, the CDR3 is TGCGCCAGCAGCTTTGGCGGGGTAGGAGAAAAACTGTTTTTT. Protein sequence: CASSFGGVGEKLFF.

The gene calls are TRBV3-1 (or the pseudogene TRBV3-2) and TRBJ1-5; 7 bases map to TRBD1. The CDR3 extends over 15 amino acids. J lost 4 bases, V lost 1 base, and 4 bases had no gene match. The V gene's germline CDR1 is LGHDT and CDR2 YNNKEL (reference sequence). The CDR3 bases are TGTGCCAGCAGCCAAGGACAGGGTGGTAATCAGCCCCAGCATTTT. Its translation is CASSQGQGGNQPQHF.

V and J are TRBV12-5 and TRBJ1-2, with TRBD1 matching 12 bases. Germline CDR1 reads LGHNT; CDR2 reads FRNRAP. The ends lost 5 bases at V and 8 bases at J; junction bases unmatched: 6. CDR3 length equals 14 residues. The CDR3 sequence: CASGPGQGAGGYTF. The DNA of the CDR3 is TGTGCTAGTGGTCCGGGACAGGGGGCTGGAGGCTACACCTTC.

The V call is TRBV7-9, the J call TRBJ1-1; TRBD1 matches 7 bases. The V gene end was trimmed by 4 bases and the J gene end by 5 bases; junction bases not matched to a gene: 4. The CDR3 covers 13 residues. CDR1 and CDR2 from the germline V gene are SEHNR and FQNEAQ (reference sequence). Here the CDR3 DNA reads TGTGCCAGCAGCTCCGGGACAGAAACTGAAGCTTTCTTT. It translates to CASSSGTETEAFF.

The CDR3 coding sequence is TGCAGCGTTGACCCCGCCACGGGGACCCAGTACTTC. Translating it yields CSVDPATGTQYF. The chain recombines TRBV29-1 with TRBJ2-5; D ambiguous. Trimming took 3 bases from V and 7 from J, leaving 12 bases between them. CDR1 SQVTM and CDR2 ANQGSEA come from the germline V gene. The CDR3 is 12 residues long. The full variable domain, in which reference TRBV29-1 and TRBJ2-5 provide the parts outside the CDR3, is SAVISQKPSRDICQRGTSLTIQCQVDSQVTMMFWYRQQPGQSLTLIATANQGSEATYESGFVIDKFPISRPNLTFSTLTVSNMSPEDSSIYLCSVDPATGTQYFGPGTRLLVL.

The chain has TRBV19 and TRBJ2-7, with 10 bases identical to TRBD1. CDR1 LNHDA and CDR2 SQIVND come from the germline V gene (reference sequence). Losses at the gene ends were 4 bases for V and 4 bases for J; bases not matched to a gene: 4. This CDR3 is built from 14 residues. The CDR3 is CASSTGQGGYEQYF. In DNA, the CDR3 is TGTGCCAGTAGTACCGGACAGGGGGGGTACGAGCAGTACTTC.

This clone has a handful of counts. This rearrangement joins TRBV6-5 to TRBJ1-2, with 8 bases lining up with TRBD1. The junction had 13 bases not matched to a gene; V was cut back by 2 bases and J by 8 bases. In germline, CDR1 is MNHEY, CDR2 SVGAGI. The CDR3 loop spans 16 amino acids. The CDR3 sequence: CASSYGIDQGAKGYTF. In nucleotides, the CDR3 is TGTGCCAGCAGTTACGGGATAGATCAGGGGGCGAAGGGCTACACCTTC.

The chain recombines TRBV19 with TRBJ2-3; D remains ambiguous. V lost 3 bases and J 2 bases, leaving 18 bases between the germline ends. Germline CDR1 reads LNHDA; CDR2 reads SQIVND (reference sequence). The CDR3 is 17 amino acids. CDR3 nucleotides: TGTGCCAGTAGTATCTCGGCCGTCGGAGAAAACACAGATACGCAGTATTTT. Translation: CASSISAVGENTDTQYF.

The rearrangement links TRBV2 to TRBJ2-3; D ambiguous. The CDR3 totals 12 residues. The V end lost 5 bases, the J end lost 6 bases, and 9 bases lay between the germline ends. The germline CDR1 and CDR2 sequences are SNHLY and FYNNEI. CDR3 in amino acids: CASSLQTDTQYF. The DNA of the CDR3 is TGTGCCAGCAGTCTACAGACGGATACGCAGTATTTT.

The V and J genes are TRBV15 and TRBJ2-1, with a tentative D call TRBD2 (6 bases). Germline V gives CDR1 LNHNV, CDR2 YYDKDF (reference sequence). The CDR3 is 12 amino acids. V was shortened by 3 bases and J by 10 bases, with 10 bases between the two germline ends. The CDR3 loop reads CATSRLSGEQFF. The CDR3 DNA reads TGTGCCACCAGCAGGTTAAGCGGGGAGCAGTTCTTC.

The CDR3 loop is CASSRRLAGDYEQYF. CDR3 in DNA: TGTGCCAGCAGCCGCCGACTAGCGGGAGACTACGAGCAGTACTTC. The V and J genes are TRBV3-1 (or the pseudogene TRBV3-2) and TRBJ2-7; 12 positions match TRBD2. CDR3 length: 15 residues. CDR1 LGHDT and CDR2 YNNKEL come from the germline V gene (reference sequence). V was clipped by 4 bases and J by 3 bases; unmatched bases: 4.

The chain carries TRBV5-6 and TRBJ2-1; TRBD1 might be the D (5 bases). Germline CDR1 SGHDT, CDR2 YYEEEE. The length of the CDR3 is 13 residues. V lost 3 bases, J lost 4 bases, and 8 bases lay in between. The chain's CDR3 is CASSWTSYNEQFF. DNA of the CDR3: TGTGCCAGCAGCTGGACATCGTACAATGAGCAGTTCTTC.

This chain joins TRBV18 and TRBJ2-7; weak D call: TRBD1 (6 bases). Trimming removed 3 bases from V and 4 bases from J, with 13 bases in between. The CDR3 is 14 residues long. Per the germline V gene, CDR1 is KGHSH and CDR2 is LQKENI. CDR3 nucleotides: TGTGCCAGCTCACCCACAGGGCGGCGGTACGAGCAGTACTTC. Translation: CASSPTGRRYEQYF.

V gene TRBV9 combines with J gene TRBJ2-1, with D perhaps TRBD2 (7 bases). This CDR3 comprises 15 residues. V gave up 5 bases and J gave up 9 bases, with 21 bases separating them. Germline V gene sequence: CDR1 SGDLS, CDR2 YYNGEE. For the CDR3, the DNA is TGTGCCAGCAGTCCCCCGGGGAGGGGGGCGTTTGAGCAGTTCTTC. Protein sequence: CASSPPGRGAFEQFF.